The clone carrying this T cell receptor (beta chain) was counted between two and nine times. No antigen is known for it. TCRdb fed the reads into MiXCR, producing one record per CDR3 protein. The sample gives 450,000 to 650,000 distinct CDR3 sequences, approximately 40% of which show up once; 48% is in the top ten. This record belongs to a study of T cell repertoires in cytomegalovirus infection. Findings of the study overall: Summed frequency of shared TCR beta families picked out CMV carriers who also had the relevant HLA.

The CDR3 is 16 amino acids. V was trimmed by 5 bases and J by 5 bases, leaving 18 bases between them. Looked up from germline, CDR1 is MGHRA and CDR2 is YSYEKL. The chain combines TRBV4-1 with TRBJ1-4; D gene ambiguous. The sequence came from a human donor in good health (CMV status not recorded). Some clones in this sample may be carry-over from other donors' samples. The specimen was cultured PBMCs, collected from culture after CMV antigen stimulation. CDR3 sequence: CASSFATLEWNEKLFF. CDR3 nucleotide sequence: TGCGCCAGCAGCTTTGCAACCCTTGAATGGAATGAAAAACTGTTTTTT.